The clone carrying this T cell receptor beta chain was recorded only once. What it binds is unknown. These data belong to a study of cytomegalovirus exposure and HLA in healthy donors. General study results and limits: Across donors, most TCRs were seen rarely, yet some public ones were widespread.

PCR used 60 Vbeta primers and 13 Jbeta primers. The repertoire was sequenced with immunoSEQ multiplex PCR; TCRdb's copy has only in-frame clones and lacks some. The sample holds 150,000 to 180,000 clones, 65% to 75% seen once. The ends were cut back, 6 bases at V and 10 bases at J, with 13 bases in the middle. From germline, CDR1 is MNHEY and CDR2 SMNVEV (reference sequence). The CDR3 loop spans 12 amino acids. The receptor comes from a man aged 25-45 years in good health and CMV-seronegative. The chain couples TRBV27 to TRBJ2-1; no reliable D call. Sequenced material: PBMCs. The CDR3 bases are TGTGCCAGCAGCCCACCCTTTGGCGAGCAGTTCTTC. This codes for CASSPPFGEQFF.